This is a list of T cell receptor beta chains from one sample in a study of T cell responses to AZD1222 COVID-19 vaccine. Clones were sequenced by immunoSEQ multiplex PCR, and TCRdb holds only the in-frame ones, with some missing. Seen here are around 130,000 clones, 80% to 95% observed once, and the top ten hold more than 2.5%. The sample was peripheral blood, taken on day 0 of AZD1222 vaccination. Every receptor here comes from an adult in good health. The CDR3 runs from the conserved cysteine through the conserved F or W. D genes are given only for firm matches. Size tells how often a clone was seen (once, few, many) or the class of an expanded clone, and some rows leave it out.

d_gene: -
v_gene: TRBV7-3
abundance: -
j_gene: TRBJ2-3
CDR3nt: TGTGCCAGCAGCTTAAACATGGGGGGGCGAGGCACAGATACGCAGTATTTT
CDR3aa: CASSLNMGGRGTDTQYF

d_gene: -
v_gene: TRBV7-3
abundance: -
j_gene: TRBJ2-7
CDR3nt: TGTGCCAGCAGCCCAGGTCCCAGGGGAGCCCCCTACGAGCAGTACTTC
CDR3aa: CASSPGPRGAPYEQYF

d_gene: TRBD1
v_gene: TRBV7-9
abundance: -
j_gene: TRBJ1-1
CDR3nt: TGTGCCAGCAGCCCACCGAGGACAGGGCCCCCTGAAGCTTTCTTT
CDR3aa: CASSPPRTGPPEAFF

d_gene: TRBD2
v_gene: TRBV9
abundance: -
j_gene: TRBJ2-2
CDR3nt: TGTGCCACCACGGGAGGCACCGGGGAGCTGTTTTTT
CDR3aa: CATTGGTGELFF

d_gene: TRBD1
v_gene: TRBV30
abundance: -
j_gene: TRBJ1-6
CDR3nt: TGTGCCTGGAGTCGGGGGCACTCACAGGGGATCGATTCACCCCTCCACTTT
CDR3aa: CAWSRGHSQGIDSPLHF

d_gene: TRBD2
v_gene: TRBV28
abundance: -
j_gene: TRBJ2-7
CDR3nt: TGTGCCAGCAGTTCCCCCTCCCCTTTACGCGGGAGCGAGCAGTACTTC
CDR3aa: CASSSPSPLRGSEQYF

d_gene: -
v_gene: TRBV28
abundance: -
j_gene: TRBJ1-5
CDR3nt: TGTGCCAGCAGTTGGGCAGGGGTTCAGCCCCAGCATTTT
CDR3aa: CASSWAGVQPQHF

d_gene: -
v_gene: TRBV27
abundance: -
j_gene: TRBJ2-3
CDR3nt: TGTGCCAGCGGCCCTTGGTCAGATACGCAGTATTTT
CDR3aa: CASGPWSDTQYF

d_gene: -
v_gene: TRBV5-1
abundance: once
j_gene: TRBJ2-1
CDR3nt: TGCGCCAGCAGACCCGGGGATCGAGGTGAGCAGTTCTTC
CDR3aa: CASRPGDRGEQFF

d_gene: TRBD1
v_gene: TRBV5-1
abundance: -
j_gene: TRBJ1-6
CDR3nt: TGCGCCAGCAGCTTGGCCGGAGGGGGCAATTCACCCCTCCACTTT
CDR3aa: CASSLAGGGNSPLHF

d_gene: -
v_gene: TRBV29-1
abundance: -
j_gene: TRBJ1-1
CDR3nt: TGCAGCGTTGGGGACGGCACTGAAGCTTTCTTT
CDR3aa: CSVGDGTEAFF

d_gene: -
v_gene: TRBV6-5
abundance: -
j_gene: TRBJ2-2
CDR3nt: TGTGCCAGCAGTCCCTCCTACACCGGGGAGCTGTTTTTT
CDR3aa: CASSPSYTGELFF

d_gene: -
v_gene: TRBV6-1
abundance: -
j_gene: TRBJ1-5
CDR3nt: TGTGCCAGCAGTGATCCTCGAAGTGGAGCCGGACATTTT
CDR3aa: CASSDPRSGAGHF

d_gene: -
v_gene: TRBV4-3
abundance: -
j_gene: TRBJ2-7
CDR3nt: TGCGCCAGCAGCCCGGTGATGGGGAACTCCGAGCAGTACTTC
CDR3aa: CASSPVMGNSEQYF

d_gene: -
v_gene: TRBV11-2
abundance: -
j_gene: TRBJ2-5
CDR3nt: TGTGCCAGCAGCTTAGGCCCGTTTGTCCCCCAAGAGACCCAGTACTTC
CDR3aa: CASSLGPFVPQETQYF

d_gene: -
v_gene: TRBV9
abundance: -
j_gene: TRBJ2-3
CDR3nt: TGTGCCAGCAGCGTAGTGGGGAGTCGGGCAGATACGCAGTATTTT
CDR3aa: CASSVVGSRADTQYF

d_gene: TRBD1
v_gene: TRBV7-2
abundance: -
j_gene: TRBJ1-5
CDR3nt: TGTGCCAGCAGCCCCCTCCCGGGACAGAGTAATCAGCCCCAGCATTTT
CDR3aa: CASSPLPGQSNQPQHF

d_gene: -
v_gene: TRBV7-8
abundance: -
j_gene: TRBJ1-2
CDR3nt: TGTGCCAGCAGCTTAGCGTCGGGGGCGCGTGGCTACACCTTC
CDR3aa: CASSLASGARGYTF

d_gene: -
v_gene: TRBV4-1
abundance: -
j_gene: TRBJ2-3
CDR3nt: TGCGCCAGCAGCCAAGATTGGCCCAGCACAGATACGCAGTATTTT
CDR3aa: CASSQDWPSTDTQYF

d_gene: -
v_gene: TRBV7-3
abundance: -
j_gene: TRBJ2-7
CDR3nt: TGTGCCAGCAGCTCCCTGGCGGGATACGAGCAGTACTTC
CDR3aa: CASSSLAGYEQYF

d_gene: TRBD2
v_gene: TRBV7-6
abundance: -
j_gene: TRBJ2-1
CDR3nt: TGTGCCAGCAGCCTCCCCCCGGGAGGGAGGTCTAGCGGGACCTCCTACAATGAGCAGTTCTTC
CDR3aa: CASSLPPGGRSSGTSYNEQFF

d_gene: TRBD1
v_gene: TRBV11-2
abundance: -
j_gene: TRBJ1-2
CDR3nt: TGTGCCAGCAGCTCCAGAGAGGGACAGGGCTATGGCTACACCTTC
CDR3aa: CASSSREGQGYGYTF

d_gene: -
v_gene: TRBV2
abundance: -
j_gene: TRBJ1-2
CDR3nt: TGTGCCAGCAGTGAACTGGTTCGGGGGGGAGGTAACTATGGCTACACCTTC
CDR3aa: CASSELVRGGGNYGYTF

d_gene: TRBD2
v_gene: TRBV27
abundance: -
j_gene: TRBJ2-5
CDR3nt: TGTGCCAGCAGTTACCCTGGGGAGGGGGAGACCCAGTACTTC
CDR3aa: CASSYPGEGETQYF

d_gene: TRBD2
v_gene: TRBV6-5
abundance: -
j_gene: TRBJ2-3
CDR3nt: TGTGCCAGCAGCCCCGGACTAGCGGGAGCAGATACGCAGTATTTT
CDR3aa: CASSPGLAGADTQYF

d_gene: -
v_gene: TRBV11-2
abundance: -
j_gene: TRBJ2-2
CDR3nt: TGTGCCAGCAGCTTAGCCCCGGTAGGGAACACCGGGGAGCTGTTTTTT
CDR3aa: CASSLAPVGNTGELFF

d_gene: -
v_gene: TRBV29-1
abundance: -
j_gene: TRBJ2-7
CDR3nt: TGCAGCGGAGGCTACGACTACGAGCAGTACTTC
CDR3aa: CSGGYDYEQYF

d_gene: -
v_gene: TRBV10-2
abundance: -
j_gene: TRBJ1-2
CDR3nt: TGCGCCAGCAGGGAGGGGGGAGCTAACTATGGCTACACCTTC
CDR3aa: CASREGGANYGYTF

d_gene: -
v_gene: TRBV27
abundance: -
j_gene: TRBJ1-5
CDR3nt: TGTGCCAGCAGTTTATCGGGGCAGGGAAGAGGCAATCAGCCCCAGCATTTT
CDR3aa: CASSLSGQGRGNQPQHF